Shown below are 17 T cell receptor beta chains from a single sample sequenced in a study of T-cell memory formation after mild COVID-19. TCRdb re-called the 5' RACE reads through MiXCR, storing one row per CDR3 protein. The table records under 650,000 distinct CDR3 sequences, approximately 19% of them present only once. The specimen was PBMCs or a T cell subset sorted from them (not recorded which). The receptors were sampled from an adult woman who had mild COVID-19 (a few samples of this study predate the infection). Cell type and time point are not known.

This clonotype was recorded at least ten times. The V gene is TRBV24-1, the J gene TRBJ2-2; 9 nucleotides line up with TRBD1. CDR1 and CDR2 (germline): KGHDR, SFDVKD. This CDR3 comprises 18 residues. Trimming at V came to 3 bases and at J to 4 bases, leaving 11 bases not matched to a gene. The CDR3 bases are TGTGCCACCAGTGATATCCGTAGGACAGGGGTGGGCACCGGGGAGCTGTTTTTT. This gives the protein CATSDIRRTGVGTGELFF.

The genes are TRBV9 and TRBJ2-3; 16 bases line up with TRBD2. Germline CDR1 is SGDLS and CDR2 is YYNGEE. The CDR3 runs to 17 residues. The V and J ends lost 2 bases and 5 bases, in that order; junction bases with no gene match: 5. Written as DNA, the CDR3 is TGTGCCAGCAGCGTCGGGACTAGCGGGGGGGCGGTAGATACGCAGTATTTT. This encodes CASSVGTSGGAVDTQYF. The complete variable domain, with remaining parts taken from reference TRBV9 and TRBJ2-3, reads DSGVTQTPKHLITATGQRVTLRCSPRSGDLSVYWYQQSLDQGLQFLIQYYNGEERAKGNILERFSAQQFPDLHSELNLSSLELGDSALYFCASSVGTSGGAVDTQYFGPGTRLTVL.

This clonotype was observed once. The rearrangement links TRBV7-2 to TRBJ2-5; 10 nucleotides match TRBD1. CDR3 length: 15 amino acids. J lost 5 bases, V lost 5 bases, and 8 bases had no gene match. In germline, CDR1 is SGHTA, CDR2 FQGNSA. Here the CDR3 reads CASSRGTGARETQYF. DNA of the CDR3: TGTGCCAGCAGCCGAGGGACAGGGGCCCGGGAGACCCAGTACTTC.

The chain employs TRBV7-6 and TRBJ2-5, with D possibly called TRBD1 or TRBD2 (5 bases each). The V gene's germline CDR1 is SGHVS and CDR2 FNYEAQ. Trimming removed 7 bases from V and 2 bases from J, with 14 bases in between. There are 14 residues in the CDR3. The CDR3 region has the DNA TGTGCCAGCACCCCCGGTGGGGGACAAGAGACCCAGTACTTC. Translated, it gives CASTPGGGQETQYF. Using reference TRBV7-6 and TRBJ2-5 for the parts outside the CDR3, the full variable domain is GAGVSQSPRYKVTKRGQDVALRCDPISGHVSLYWYRQALGQGPEFLTYFNYEAQQDKSGLPNDRFSAERPEGSISTLTIQRTEQRDSAMYRCASTPGGGQETQYFGPGTRLLVL.

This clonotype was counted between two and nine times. The CDR3 coding sequence is TGTGCCAGCAGTTTACATAGCGGGGGAGACATTCAGTACTTC. Protein product: CASSLHSGGDIQYF. The chain links TRBV12-3 or TRBV12-4 to TRBJ2-4; TRBD2 matches at 9 bases. The junction had 4 bases not matched to a gene; V was cut back by 2 bases and J by 8 bases. This CDR3 contains 14 residues.

The CDR3 DNA reads TGCGCCAGCAGCGCAAGGAACAGGGATTTTGGCTACACCTTC. Translation gives CASSARNRDFGYTF. This chain links TRBV5-1 with TRBJ1-2; the D gene is possibly TRBD1 (6 bases). CDR1 and CDR2 from the germline V gene are SGHRS and YFSETQ. V was cut by 4 bases and J by 7 bases, with 17 bases left in between. The CDR3 sequence is 14 residues long.

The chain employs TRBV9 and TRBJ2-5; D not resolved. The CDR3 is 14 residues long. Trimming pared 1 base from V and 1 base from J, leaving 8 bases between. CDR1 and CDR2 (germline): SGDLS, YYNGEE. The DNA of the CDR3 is TGTGCCAGCAGCGTAACAGCCACCCAAGAGACCCAGTACTTC. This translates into CASSVTATQETQYF.

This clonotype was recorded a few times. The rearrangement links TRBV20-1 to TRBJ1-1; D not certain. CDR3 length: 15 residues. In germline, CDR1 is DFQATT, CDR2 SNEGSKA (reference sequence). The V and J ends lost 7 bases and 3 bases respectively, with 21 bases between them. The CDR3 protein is CSGLGMNPKDTEAFF. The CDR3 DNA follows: TGCAGTGGTTTAGGGATGAACCCGAAGGACACTGAAGCTTTCTTT.

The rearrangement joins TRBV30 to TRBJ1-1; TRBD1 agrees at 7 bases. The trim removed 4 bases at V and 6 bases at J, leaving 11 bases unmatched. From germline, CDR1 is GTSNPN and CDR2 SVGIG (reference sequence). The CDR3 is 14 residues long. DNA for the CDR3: TGTGCCTGGAACGCCAAAGGGGGCTCGGCTGAAGCTTTCTTT. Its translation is CAWNAKGGSAEAFF. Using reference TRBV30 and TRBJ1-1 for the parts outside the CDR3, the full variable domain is SQTIHQWPATLVQPVGSPLSLECTVEGTSNPNLYWYRQAAGRGLQLLFYSVGIGQISSEVPQNLSASRPQDRQFILSSKKLLLSDSGFYLCAWNAKGGSAEAFFGQGTRLTVV.

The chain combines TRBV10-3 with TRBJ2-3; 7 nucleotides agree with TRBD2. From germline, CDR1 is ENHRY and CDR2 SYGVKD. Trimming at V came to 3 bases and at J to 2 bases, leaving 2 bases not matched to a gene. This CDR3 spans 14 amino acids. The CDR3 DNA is TGTGCCATCAGTGAACTAGCGTACACAGATACGCAGTATTTT. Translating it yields CAISELAYTDTQYF.

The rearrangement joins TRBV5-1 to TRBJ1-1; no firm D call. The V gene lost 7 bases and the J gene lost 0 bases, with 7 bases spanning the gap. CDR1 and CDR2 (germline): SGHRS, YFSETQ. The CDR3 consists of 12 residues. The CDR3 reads CASGSMNTEAFF. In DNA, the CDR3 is TGCGCCAGCGGCAGCATGAACACTGAAGCTTTCTTT.

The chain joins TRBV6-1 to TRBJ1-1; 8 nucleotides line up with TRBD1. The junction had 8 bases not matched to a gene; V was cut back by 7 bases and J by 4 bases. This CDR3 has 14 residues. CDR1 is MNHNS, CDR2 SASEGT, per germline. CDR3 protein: CASMKTGEATEAFF. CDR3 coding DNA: TGTGCCAGCATGAAGACAGGGGAGGCCACTGAAGCTTTCTTT.

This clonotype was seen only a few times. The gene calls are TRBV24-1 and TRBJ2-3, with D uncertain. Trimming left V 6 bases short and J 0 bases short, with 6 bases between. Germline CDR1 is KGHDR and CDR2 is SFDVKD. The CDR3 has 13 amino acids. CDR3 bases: TGTGCCACCAGTCCTTACAGCACAGATACGCAGTATTTT. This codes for CATSPYSTDTQYF.

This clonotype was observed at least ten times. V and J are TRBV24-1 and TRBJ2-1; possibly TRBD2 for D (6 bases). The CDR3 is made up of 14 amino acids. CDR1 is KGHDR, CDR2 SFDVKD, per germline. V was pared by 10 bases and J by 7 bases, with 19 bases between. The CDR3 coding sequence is TGTGCCACGGGTCCGGCGGGGCTAAGAAATGAGCAGTTCTTC. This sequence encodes CATGPAGLRNEQFF.

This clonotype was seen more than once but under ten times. CDR3 protein: CASSPSGTGNEQFF. In nucleotides, the CDR3 is TGTGCCAGCAGCCCGTCCGGGACAGGAAATGAGCAGTTCTTC. This chain joins TRBV7-9 and TRBJ2-1; 8 bases are a match to TRBD1. Germline loops: CDR1 SEHNR, CDR2 FQNEAQ (reference sequence). The length of the CDR3 is 14 residues. J lost 7 bases, V lost 5 bases, and 7 bases had no gene match.

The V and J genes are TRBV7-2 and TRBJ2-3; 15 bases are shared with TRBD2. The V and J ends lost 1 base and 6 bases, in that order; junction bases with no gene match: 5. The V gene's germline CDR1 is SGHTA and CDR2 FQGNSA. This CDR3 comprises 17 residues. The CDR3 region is CASSLVGTSGRKDTQYF. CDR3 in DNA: TGTGCCAGCAGCTTAGTCGGGACTAGCGGGAGGAAGGATACGCAGTATTTT. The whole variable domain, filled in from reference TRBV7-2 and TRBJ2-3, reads GAGVSQSPSNKVTEKGKDVELRCDPISGHTALYWYRQSLGQGLEFLIYFQGNSAPDKSGLPSDRFSAERTGGSVSTLTIQRTQQEDSAVYLCASSLVGTSGRKDTQYFGPGTRLTVL.

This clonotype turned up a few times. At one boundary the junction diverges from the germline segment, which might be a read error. The DNA of the CDR3 is TGCGCCAGCACCTTGGAGGGAGAACTCTACAATGAGCAGTTCTTC. Residues: CASTLEGELYNEQFF. The chain has TRBV5-1 and TRBJ2-1; TRBD2 is a possible D gene (6 bases). Germline assignment: CDR1 SGHRS and CDR2 YFSETQ. This CDR3 region has 15 residues.